The 26 T cell receptor beta chains below all came from one sample that was sequenced in a study of blood T cell repertoires in COVID-19. The data were produced by immunoSEQ multiplex PCR, yet TCRdb's version contains in-frame clones alone and is incomplete. The data contain around 100,000 clones, roughly nine tenths of them singletons. The sample comprised peripheral blood. The receptors were sampled from a man aged 50-60 years with active COVID-19.

This sequence joins TRBV7-2 and TRBJ1-4; weak D call: TRBD1 (6 bases). Germline assignment: CDR1 SGHTA and CDR2 FQGNSA. This CDR3 comprises 15 residues. Deletions cut 5 bases from V and 3 bases from J, with 13 bases between. This CDR3 is CASSPRGWANEKLFF. Written as DNA, the CDR3 is TGTGCCAGCAGCCCGAGGGGGTGGGCTAATGAAAAACTGTTTTTT. Using reference TRBV7-2 and TRBJ1-4 for the parts outside the CDR3, the full variable domain is GAGVSQSPSNKVTEKGKDVELRCDPISGHTALYWYRQSLGQGLEFLIYFQGNSAPDKSGLPSDRFSAERTGGSVSTLTIQRTQQEDSAVYLCASSPRGWANEKLFFGSGTQLSVL.

V and J are TRBV9 and TRBJ1-3; D is possibly TRBD1 (5 bases). Germline V gives CDR1 SGDLS, CDR2 YYNGEE. Trimming took off 4 bases at V and 1 base at J, with 15 bases between the two ends. This CDR3 is built from 16 residues. The CDR3 coding sequence is TGTGCCAGCAGCCCTCAGGGAGGTGGATCTGGAAACACCATATATTTT. It specifies CASSPQGGGSGNTIYF.

The chain recombines TRBV11-2 with TRBJ2-7; tentative D call: TRBD1 (5 bases). Trimming took off 6 bases at V and 6 bases at J, with 18 bases between the two ends. The CDR3 is made up of 14 amino acids. Germline V CDR1 and CDR2: SGHAT, FQNNGV. CDR3 amino acids: CASRQIRTSLEQYF. The CDR3 bases are TGTGCCAGCAGGCAAATAAGGACATCGCTCGAGCAGTACTTC.

This chain joins TRBV7-9 and TRBJ1-3, with D maybe TRBD1 (6 bases). The CDR3 contains 17 residues. V was trimmed by 5 bases and J by 1 base, leaving 18 bases between them. Germline-derived CDR1 and CDR2 are SEHNR and FQNEAQ (reference sequence). CDR3 amino acids: CASSPSQGVRSGNTIYF. CDR3 coding DNA: TGTGCCAGCAGCCCTTCACAGGGAGTGAGGTCTGGAAACACCATATATTTT.

The CDR3 DNA follows: TGTGCCAGCTCACCACCGCCGGGACAGGGGGTATACCACTACGAGCAGTACTTC. Translated: CASSPPPGQGVYHYEQYF. The chain is built from TRBV18 and TRBJ2-7; TRBD1 aligns across 11 bases. The CDR3 sequence is 18 residues long. J gave up 3 bases and V 0 bases, and 10 bases lay outside the gene matches. In germline, CDR1 is KGHSH, CDR2 LQKENI.

This rearrangement joins TRBV7-9 to TRBJ2-2; 8 nucleotides align to TRBD2. V gave up 3 bases and J gave up 9 bases; unmatched junction bases: 6. The CDR3 totals 14 residues. From germline, CDR1 is SEHNR and CDR2 FQNEAQ (reference sequence). The chain's CDR3 is CASSFAGGTRELFF. The CDR3 DNA follows: TGTGCCAGCAGCTTCGCGGGGGGTACCCGGGAGCTGTTTTTT.

This sequence joins TRBV2 and TRBJ1-2; 11 bases are a match to TRBD1. The germline V gene encodes CDR1 SNHLY and CDR2 FYNNEI. The CDR3 extends over 12 amino acids. V gave up 6 bases and J gave up 10 bases; unmatched junction bases: 4. The CDR3 DNA reads TGTGCCAGCAGGCGGACAGGGGGCGTCTACACCTTC. It encodes CASRRTGGVYTF.

This clone appeared a single time. The chain combines TRBV19 with TRBJ1-1; D uncertain. Germline V CDR1 and CDR2: LNHDA, SQIVND (reference sequence). The CDR3 totals 16 residues. Trimming left V 3 bases short and J 1 base short, with 15 bases between. CDR3 region: CASSIWARESNTEAFF. DNA of the CDR3: TGTGCCAGTAGTATCTGGGCGAGGGAATCGAACACTGAAGCTTTCTTT.

This clone was seen only once. The V and J genes are TRBV5-6 and TRBJ2-2; D unresolved. V dropped 4 bases and J dropped 8 bases, with 9 bases sitting between them. The CDR3 loop spans 12 amino acids. In germline, CDR1 is SGHDT, CDR2 YYEEEE. CDR3 coding DNA: TGTGCCAGCAGCCCCTCGTTTGGGGAGCTGTTTTTT. Translation: CASSPSFGELFF.

The chain joins TRBV7-8 to TRBJ1-1, with TRBD1 identical over 10 bases. The V segment lost 3 bases and the J segment 4 bases; nucleotides outside the gene matches: 8. Germline V CDR1 and CDR2: SGHVS, FQNEAQ. This CDR3 has 16 residues. CDR3 DNA: TGTGCCAGCAGCTTGACAGGGGGCAAGGGAGGCACTGAAGCTTTCTTT. It is translated as CASSLTGGKGGTEAFF.

The chain links TRBV7-8 to TRBJ2-2, with a weak D call TRBD1 (6 bases). The CDR3 totals 16 residues. The germline gives CDR1 SGHVS, CDR2 FQNEAQ. Trimming removed 3 bases at V and 3 bases at J, with 14 bases between. CDR3 sequence reads: CASSLARDTYTGELFF. The CDR3 DNA sequence: TGTGCCAGCAGCTTGGCCCGGGACACCTACACCGGGGAGCTGTTTTTT.

The rearrangement uses TRBV7-9 and TRBJ1-4; D call uncertain. The CDR3 runs 17 residues. The germline V gene encodes CDR1 SEHNR and CDR2 FQNEAQ (reference sequence). With 1 base removed from V and 11 bases from J, the gap between germline ends came to 23 bases. CDR3: CASSLDSLSEPPEKLFF. The CDR3 region has the DNA TGTGCCAGCAGCTTAGACTCACTCAGCGAACCCCCGGAGAAACTGTTTTTT.

V is TRBV2 and J is TRBJ2-1; 8 nucleotides agree with TRBD2. This CDR3 region has 16 residues. The V segment lost 4 bases and the J segment 0 bases; nucleotides outside the gene matches: 5. Looked up from germline, CDR1 is SNHLY and CDR2 is FYNNEI. CDR3 DNA sequence: TGTGCCAGCAGTGGTCGCGGGGGGAACTCCTACAATGAGCAGTTCTTC. It yields the protein CASSGRGGNSYNEQFF.

The CDR3 spells CASSSQGVTGNQPQHF. The CDR3 nucleotides are TGTGCCAGCAGTTCCCAGGGGGTCACGGGCAATCAGCCCCAGCATTTT. This rearrangement joins TRBV27 to TRBJ1-5, with 7 bases matching TRBD1. The junction had 8 bases not matched to a gene; V was cut back by 4 bases and J by 2 bases. The CDR3 loop spans 16 amino acids. Germline V CDR1 and CDR2: MNHEY, SMNVEV (reference sequence).

V is TRBV21-1 and J is TRBJ1-2; the table calls TRBD1, which could not be checked here. TRBV21-1 counts as a pseudogene. The CDR3 is 16 amino acids. In DNA form, the CDR3 reads TGTGCCAGCAGCAAACCTGGACAGGGGGCGGACTATGGCTACACCTTC. It is translated as CASSKPGQGADYGYTF.

This clone was found a few times. The V gene is TRBV6-6, the J gene TRBJ1-4, with D unclear. The germline CDR1 and CDR2 sequences are MNHNY and SVGAGI (reference sequence). V was trimmed by 5 bases and J by 6 bases, leaving 19 bases between them. This CDR3 contains 16 residues. CDR3 protein: CASSRLMPLVDEKLFF. CDR3 DNA: TGTGCCAGCAGTCGACTCATGCCGCTAGTGGATGAAAAACTGTTTTTT.

The chain couples TRBV7-9 to TRBJ2-7; a weak D match, TRBD1 (6 bases). The CDR3 is made up of 12 amino acids. CDR1 is SEHNR and CDR2 is FQNEAQ in the germline V gene (reference sequence). V shed 7 bases and J shed 4 bases, with 11 bases lying between them. DNA for the CDR3: TGTGCCAGCACCCGAGACAGGTACGAGCAGTACTTC. It is translated as CASTRDRYEQYF.

This clone was found once. The chain recombines TRBV6-1 with TRBJ1-4, with D tentatively TRBD1 (6 bases). The CDR3 has 15 amino acids. Germline CDR1 is MNHNS and CDR2 is SASEGT. Trimming cost V 0 bases and J 5 bases, with 10 bases left between them. CDR3 loop: CASSEAKTGNEKLFF. CDR3 DNA: TGTGCCAGCAGTGAAGCGAAGACAGGCAATGAAAAACTGTTTTTT.

The genes are TRBV7-2 and TRBJ2-5, with a possible D match to TRBD1 (5 bases). Germline-derived CDR1 and CDR2 are SGHTA and FQGNSA. Trimming took off 4 bases at V and 4 bases at J, with 13 bases between the two ends. The CDR3 runs 14 residues. The CDR3 DNA reads as TGTGCCAGCAGCTCGGTAGGGGTTCTAGAGACCCAGTACTTC. Its translation: CASSSVGVLETQYF. Combining the CDR3 with reference TRBV7-2 and TRBJ2-5 gives the whole variable domain GAGVSQSPSNKVTEKGKDVELRCDPISGHTALYWYRQSLGQGLEFLIYFQGNSAPDKSGLPSDRFSAERTGGSVSTLTIQRTQQEDSAVYLCASSSVGVLETQYFGPGTRLLVL.

The chain employs TRBV6-5 and TRBJ1-1, with TRBD1 matching 12 bases. CDR1 MNHEY and CDR2 SVGAGI come from the germline V gene. With V trimmed by 2 bases and J by 4 bases, 5 bases remained unmatched. This CDR3 is 16 amino acids long. CDR3 sequence: CASSYGTGGRTTEAFF. The CDR3 bases are TGTGCCAGCAGTTACGGGACAGGGGGCCGGACCACTGAAGCTTTCTTT.

The chain has TRBV3-1 (or the pseudogene TRBV3-2) and TRBJ2-7, with a weak D call TRBD2 (6 bases). This CDR3 is 13 amino acids long. Trimming shortened V by 1 base and J by 5 bases, and 9 bases separated the two germline ends. From germline, CDR1 is LGHDT and CDR2 YNNKEL (reference sequence). The CDR3 sequence is CASSQAGVNEQYF. The DNA for the CDR3 is TGTGCCAGCAGCCAAGCGGGGGTCAACGAGCAGTACTTC.

This rearrangement joins TRBV7-2 to TRBJ1-1, with 8 bases fitting TRBD1. V gave up 4 bases and J gave up 4 bases; unmatched junction bases: 8. Germline CDR1 and CDR2: SGHTA and FQGNSA. The CDR3 is 15 residues long. Here the CDR3 DNA reads TGTGCCAGCAGCTCGATACAGGGGGGGGTCACTGAAGCTTTCTTT. This translates into CASSSIQGGVTEAFF.

V gene TRBV30 combines with J gene TRBJ1-1, with 9 positions matching TRBD1. CDR1 GTSNPN and CDR2 SVGIG come from the germline V gene (reference sequence). The CDR3 has 14 amino acids. Trimming cost V 4 bases and J 1 base; bases outside gene matches: 4. DNA of the CDR3: TGTGCCTGGAAGGGACAGGGACCGAACACTGAAGCTTTCTTT. This gives the protein CAWKGQGPNTEAFF.

The chain links TRBV12-2 to TRBJ1-6; the D segment call TRBD1 is taken from the table without a DNA check. TRBV12-2 is annotated as a pseudogene. This CDR3 comprises 15 residues. CDR3 coding DNA: TGTGCAAGTCGCTTAGGACAGGGGAGCAGTTCACCCCTCCACTTT. It encodes CASRLGQGSSSPLHF.

The chain uses TRBV4-3 and TRBJ1-1; 7 bases fit TRBD1. This CDR3 spans 14 amino acids. V was pared by 4 bases and J by 1 base, with 3 bases of the junction left unmatched. CDR1 and CDR2 from the germline V gene are LGHNA and YSLEER. CDR3 residues: CASSLRTGNTEAFF. CDR3 nucleotides: TGCGCCAGCAGCCTGAGGACAGGGAACACTGAAGCTTTCTTT.

This clone was seen only once. V usage is TRBV5-1 and J usage is TRBJ1-1; D unclear. The ends were cut back, 0 bases at V and 2 bases at J, with 8 bases in the middle. This CDR3 is built from 14 residues. Germline lookup yields CDR1 SGHRS and CDR2 YFSETQ. The CDR3 bases are TGCGCCAGCAGCTTGGCGATTACAAACACTGAAGCTTTCTTT. Encoded protein: CASSLAITNTEAFF.